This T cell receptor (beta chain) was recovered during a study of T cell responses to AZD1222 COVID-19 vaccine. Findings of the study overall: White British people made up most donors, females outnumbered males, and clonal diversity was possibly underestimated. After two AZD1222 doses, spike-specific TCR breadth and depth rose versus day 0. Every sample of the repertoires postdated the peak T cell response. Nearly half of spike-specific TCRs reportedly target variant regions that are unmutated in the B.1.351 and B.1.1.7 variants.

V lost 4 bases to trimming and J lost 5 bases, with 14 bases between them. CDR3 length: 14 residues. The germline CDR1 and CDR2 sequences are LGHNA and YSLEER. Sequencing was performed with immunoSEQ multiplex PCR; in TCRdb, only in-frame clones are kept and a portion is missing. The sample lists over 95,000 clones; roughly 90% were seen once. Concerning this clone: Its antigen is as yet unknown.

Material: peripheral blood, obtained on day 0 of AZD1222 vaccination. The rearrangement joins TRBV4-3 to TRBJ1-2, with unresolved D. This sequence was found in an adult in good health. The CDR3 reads CASSPSPSGYGYTF. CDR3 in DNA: TGCGCCAGCAGCCCCTCCCCAAGTGGGTATGGCTACACCTTC.